Listed below are T cell receptor beta chains from one sample, sequenced in a study of cytomegalovirus exposure and HLA in healthy donors. TCRdb's table, derived via immunoSEQ multiplex PCR, lists solely in-frame clones and lacks some. This sample contains roughly 54,000 clones. Sequencing input: PBMCs. Receptor source: a woman aged 25 to 45 in good health and CMV-seropositive. Each CDR3 is given with its conserved first and last residue. The D gene is left open where the match is weak.

.,TRBJ2-7,TRBV19,TGTGCCAGTAGTGGCGGGGACGAGCAGTACTTC,CASSGGDEQYF
.,TRBJ1-5,TRBV18,TGTGCCAGCTCACCAAGGGGGAATCAGCCCCAGCATTTT,CASSPRGNQPQHF
.,TRBJ1-4,TRBV19,TGTGCCAGTAGTACCTTAGGAGTAAGTGAAAAACTGTTTTTT,CASSTLGVSEKLFF
TRBD2,TRBJ2-7,TRBV6-6,TGTGCCAGCGGAATCGGGACTAGCGTCTACGAGCAGTACTTC,CASGIGTSVYEQYF
.,TRBJ1-1,TRBV25-1,TGTGCCAGCAGTGGTGCGGGGGCTTCAAACACTGAAGCTTTCTTT,CASSGAGASNTEAFF
TRBD2,TRBJ2-1,TRBV6-6,TGTGCCAGCAGTAAAGGGACTAGCGTCAATGAGCAGTTCTTC,CASSKGTSVNEQFF
TRBD1,TRBJ1-2,TRBV6-6,TGTGCCAGCAGTTCTGGACAGGGTGACGGCTACACCTTC,CASSSGQGDGYTF
TRBD1,TRBJ2-1,TRBV4-1,TGCGCCAGCAGCCAAGTTGGGGGACAGGGGACTCGCAATGAGCAGTTCTTC,CASSQVGGQGTRNEQFF
.,TRBJ2-7,TRBV6-5,TGTGCCACCCGGGTTTCCTACGAGCAGTACTTC,CATRVSYEQYF
TRBD1,TRBJ1-1,TRBV6-1,TGTGCCAGCAGTGAATGGGGACAGGCTGGGAACACTGAAGCTTTCTTT,CASSEWGQAGNTEAFF
.,TRBJ2-1,TRBV15,TGTGCCACCAGCAGAGAGACAGTAACCGTTTCGATTGATGTTGGTGAGCAGTTCTTC,CATSRETVTVSIDVGEQFF
TRBD1,TRBJ2-7,TRBV29-1,TGCAGCGTTGTGGGGACAGGCCTTCGGGAGCAGTACTTC,CSVVGTGLREQYF
TRBD2,TRBJ2-3,TRBV30,TGTGCCTGGACCCTTGGCGGGAGCAGGGCAGATACGCAGTATTTT,CAWTLGGSRADTQYF
.,TRBJ2-7,TRBV28,TGTGCCAGTTTATGGGGGGGCGGTACCTACGAGCAGTACTTC,CASLWGGGTYEQYF
.,TRBJ1-6,TRBV5-1,TGCGCCAGCAGCCCCCGACTTAATTCACCCCTCCACTTT,CASSPRLNSPLHF
.,TRBJ2-1,TRBV5-4,TGTGCCAGCAGACAGGACACGAGCTCCTACAATGAGCAGTTCTTC,CASRQDTSSYNEQFF
TRBD1,TRBJ1-5,TRBV28,TGTGCCAGCAGTTCTCCGGGACAGTATAGCAATCAGCCCCAGCATTTT,CASSSPGQYSNQPQHF
TRBD1,TRBJ2-7,TRBV30,TGTGCCTGGAGTGCCGGACAGGGCTCGGGCGAGCAGTACTTC,CAWSAGQGSGEQYF
TRBD1,TRBJ2-7,TRBV11-2,TGTGCCAGCAGGTACGGGACAGACTACGAGCAGTACTTC,CASRYGTDYEQYF
.,TRBJ2-7,TRBV6-5,TGTGCCAGCAGCTACCCGGGACACCCGGCCGAGCAGTACTTC,CASSYPGHPAEQYF
TRBD2,TRBJ2-5,TRBV5-1,TGCGCCAGCAGCTTGGAGCTAGCGGGAGAGGAGACCCAGTACTTC,CASSLELAGEETQYF
TRBD1,TRBJ2-7,TRBV11-2,TGTGCCAGCAGCCCAAGTCAGGGGGCGCGCAACGAGCAGTACTTC,CASSPSQGARNEQYF
.,TRBJ1-2,TRBV6-5,TGTGCCAGCACTTTGTGGGGGCAAGGCTACACCTTC,CASTLWGQGYTF
.,TRBJ1-4,TRBV6-5,TGTGCCAGCAGTTACTCGAATAGCTATGAAAAACTGTTTTTT,CASSYSNSYEKLFF
TRBD1,TRBJ1-1,TRBV7-9,TGTGCCAGCAGCCTCGGACAGGCGAACACTGAAGCTTTCTTT,CASSLGQANTEAFF
.,TRBJ1-6,TRBV2,TGTGCCAGCAGTGAGGGTGCAGGTAGTCGCTCACCCCTCCACTTT,CASSEGAGSRSPLHF
TRBD2,TRBJ2-1,TRBV25-1,TGTGCCAGCAGTGAACCGCGGGGGGACAATGAGCAGTTCTTC,CASSEPRGDNEQFF
.,TRBJ1-2,TRBV6-5,TGTGCCAGCAGTTACCTCCCGACAGGCGAGAACTATGGCTACACCTTC,CASSYLPTGENYGYTF
TRBD2,TRBJ2-7,TRBV29-1,TGCAGCGTTGAATTGTGGCGGGAGGGTTCCTACGAGCAGTACTTC,CSVELWREGSYEQYF
TRBD2,TRBJ2-2,TRBV11-2,TGTGCCAGCACCCAGGGGACTAGCGTGAACGGGGAGCTGTTTTTT,CASTQGTSVNGELFF
TRBD1,TRBJ1-1,TRBV28,TGTGCCAGCAGTTTTCACAGGGGAGTCACTGAAGCTTTCTTT,CASSFHRGVTEAFF
.,TRBJ2-1,TRBV29-1,TGCAGCGTTGAAGATTGGGAGGACAATGAGCAGTTCTTC,CSVEDWEDNEQFF
TRBD2,TRBJ2-1,TRBV14,TGTGCCAGCAGCCAAACCGGGACTAGCGGGAGGGAGTTCTTC,CASSQTGTSGREFF
TRBD1,TRBJ2-7,TRBV19,TGTGCCAGTAGTATAGGGCAGGGGGCCTACGAGCAGTACTTC,CASSIGQGAYEQYF
.,TRBJ2-5,TRBV11-2,TGTGCCAGCAGCCTTCTCAGTGGGGGGAACCAAGAGACCCAGTACTTC,CASSLLSGGNQETQYF
.,TRBJ2-7,TRBV7-9,TGTGCCAGCAGCTTAAGTCAGGGGCCCCACGAGCAGTACTTC,CASSLSQGPHEQYF
TRBD2,TRBJ2-1,TRBV18,TGTGCCAGCTCACCACCTAGCGGGGGGTCCGCGCAGTTCTTC,CASSPPSGGSAQFF
.,TRBJ2-7,TRBV14,TGTGCCAGCAGGCAATACCGACGATGGACAGCGACCTACGAGCAGTACTTC,CASRQYRRWTATYEQYF